This T cell receptor beta chain emerged from a study of sequential checkpoint blockade in melanoma (dated by TCRdb to about 2019). Study-level background: Patients were assigned by 1:1 randomization to either first-line nivolumab followed by ipilimumab (arm A) or ipilimumab followed by nivolumab (arm B). Both trial sequences were followed by maintenance nivolumab.

Worth noting for this clone: No antigen is known for it. Base quality data are lacking; no much larger clone is found one base away.

TCRbeta CDR3 regions were immunosequenced from genomic DNA with the immunoSEQ Assay. Prior to high-throughput sequencing, genomic DNA was amplified by bias-controlled multiplex PCR. The paper's processing steps were these. To quantify the absolute abundance of each unique TCRbeta CDR3 region, the sequences were collapsed and filtered. Clonality was defined as 1 minus Pielou's evenness and was calculated using productive rearrangements only. A previously published method was used to identify clones with significantly greater frequencies in on-treatment samples than in baseline samples. Imported from immuneACCESS, the table was reduced by TCRdb to in-frame sequences with V and J called. These copies leave out some clones; in studies compared against another copy, an unresolved V gene accounts for under half, and the cause of the remainder is not known. V and J calls and clone size come straight from that table; D and trimming were deduced from the DNA. For this sample the table gives more than 7,500 clones, of which just under 60% were detected only once. Of the sample, about 41% falls within the top ten clones.

From the germline V gene, CDR1 is LGHNA and CDR2 is YNFKEQ. The germline ends are 12 bases apart after V is trimmed by 5 bases and J by 10 bases. The CDR3 measures 12 amino acids from cysteine to phenylalanine. Just CDR3 DNA is preserved here, 36 bases in frame from base 1. General findings and caveats noted by the study authors: The response-prediction model combining TCR metrics and mutation burden needs validation in larger, independent patient cohorts.

Sample treatment or condition, as interpreted from the label and publication: randomized to nivolumab then ipilimumab (arm A) or the reverse (arm B). None of the trial patients had been given prior DNA-damaging chemotherapy. On a FACS Aria II flow cytometer, live CD3+CD8+ cells that were negative for CD19 and CD56 were sorted from thawed PBMCs. The samples were obtained from melanoma patients enrolled in CheckMate 064, an open-label, randomized phase II trial testing sequential checkpoint blockade. Peripheral blood mononuclear cells were collected by leukapheresis, purified with Ficoll-Paque, and frozen in human serum with roughly 10% DMSO. Right after sorting, the blood CD3+CD8+ cells were verified to be >95% pure, and DNA extraction followed.

The source material was CD8+ T cells sorted from blood (inferred from file names), sampled from a patient given nivolumab and ipilimumab in sequence. The sequence was obtained from a human donor with melanoma. Recombination linked TRBV4-2 to TRBJ2-1; the D gene identity is not certain. DNA sequence: TGTGCCAGCAGCAGAGGAATCCAAGAGCAGTTCTTC. This translates into CASSRGIQEQFF.